These 9 T cell receptor beta chains came from one sample sequenced in a study of blood T cells in healthy people across ages (dated by TCRdb to between 2014 and 2017). The library was obtained by 5' RACE. Sequencing took place on an Illumina HiSeq 2500. A second roughly 6 to 11 cycle PCR used a sample-barcoded 5' primer and a J-beta primer mix. Using fastp at Q25 and MiXCR, TCRdb reprocessed the public reads and kept productive beta chains. Each record represents a unique CDR3 protein, reported with the most common genes and DNA among its rows. The sample table shows about 800,000 distinct CDR3 sequences, and around a quarter are seen once. The ten most abundant clones make up approximately 3.7% of the sample. These data were also reused for a study on T cells of mothers and their children.

Sequencing input: blood. These receptor sequences come from a boy aged 5-17 years in good health.

This clonotype was seen only a few times. V and J are TRBV7-2 and TRBJ1-2; D is uncertain. Trimming shortened V by 3 bases and J by 4 bases, and 9 bases separated the two germline ends. CDR1 SGHTA and CDR2 FQGNSA come from the germline V gene. The CDR3 is 13 amino acids. The CDR3 nucleotides read TGTGCCAGCAGCTTTGCTGATCGCTATGGCTACACCTTC. It is translated as CASSFADRYGYTF.

A single count supports this clonotype. This chain uses TRBV12-3 or TRBV12-4 with TRBJ2-2, with TRBD1 identical over 7 bases. Trimming took 6 bases from V and 1 from J; bases not matched to a gene: 8. The length of the CDR3 is 16 residues. The CDR3 here is CASRPGQTKNTGELFF. The CDR3 DNA reads as TGTGCCAGCAGGCCGGGACAGACTAAGAACACCGGGGAGCTGTTTTTT.

Of note for this clonotype: This may be a read error: a much more frequent sequence differs by one nucleotide. The gene calls are TRBV7-8 and TRBJ2-5, with D perhaps TRBD2 (5 bases). The J call may be in error: the DNA end matches TRBJ2-7 better. This CDR3 is built from 14 residues. Germline values: CDR1 SGHVS, CDR2 FQNEAQ. The CDR3 reads CASSLVQRAYEQYF. The CDR3 DNA sequence: TGTGCCAGCAGCTTAGTACAGAGGGCCTACGAGCAGTACTTC.

The rearrangement links TRBV2 to TRBJ2-4; 7 bases are a match to TRBD1. Germline trimming cut 6 bases from V and 3 bases from J; bases unmatched to any gene: 5. Germline V lookup: CDR1 SNHLY, CDR2 FYNNEI. The CDR3 spans 14 residues. Written as DNA, the CDR3 is TGTGCCAGCAGCGACCAGGGGGACAAAAACATTCAGTACTTC. It encodes CASSDQGDKNIQYF.

The V gene is TRBV18, the J gene TRBJ2-3, with 14 positions matching TRBD2. The germline V gene encodes CDR1 KGHSH and CDR2 LQKENI. This CDR3 is built from 17 residues. V dropped 5 bases and J dropped 6; count of bases not matched to a gene: 10. The CDR3 spells CASSTGTSGSPGDTQYF. The CDR3 DNA follows: TGTGCCAGCTCAACCGGGACTAGCGGGAGTCCCGGGGATACGCAGTATTTT.

J is TRBJ2-3 and V is TRBV20-1, with 7 bases fitting TRBD1. The CDR3 loop spans 15 amino acids. Trimming cost V 5 bases and J 3 bases; bases outside gene matches: 11. Germline V gene data show CDR1 as DFQATT and CDR2 as SNEGSKA (reference sequence). CDR3 DNA: TGCAGTGCTGGAAAAATACAGGGGATTACAGATACGCAGTATTTT. Translated: CSAGKIQGITDTQYF.

This clonotype was seen a few times. The DNA of the CDR3 is TGTGCCAGCAGCGAAACAGGTGTCTATAATTCACCCCTCCACTTT. As protein: CASSETGVYNSPLHF. This chain connects TRBV9 to TRBJ1-6; tentative D call: TRBD1 (5 bases). The CDR3 contains 15 residues. The germline CDR1 and CDR2 sequences are SGDLS and YYNGEE. V lost 3 bases, J lost 3 bases, and 10 bases lay in between.

This clonotype has just a few counts. V gene TRBV20-1 combines with J gene TRBJ2-5; 7 bases match TRBD1. Germline V gene lookup returns CDR1 DFQATT and CDR2 SNEGSKA (reference sequence). This CDR3 has 12 amino acids. V dropped 7 bases and J dropped 1; count of bases not matched to a gene: 3. This chain's CDR3 is CSVYRGQETQYF. The CDR3 DNA reads as TGCAGTGTCTACAGGGGCCAAGAGACCCAGTACTTC.

The chain uses TRBV10-3 and TRBJ2-7; D gene unclear. CDR3 length: 14 residues. Germline V gene lookup returns CDR1 ENHRY and CDR2 SYGVKD. V was shortened by 3 bases and J by 1 base, with 10 bases between the two germline ends. This CDR3 is CAISEMVESYEQYF. DNA for the CDR3: TGTGCCATCAGTGAAATGGTCGAATCCTACGAGCAGTACTTC.